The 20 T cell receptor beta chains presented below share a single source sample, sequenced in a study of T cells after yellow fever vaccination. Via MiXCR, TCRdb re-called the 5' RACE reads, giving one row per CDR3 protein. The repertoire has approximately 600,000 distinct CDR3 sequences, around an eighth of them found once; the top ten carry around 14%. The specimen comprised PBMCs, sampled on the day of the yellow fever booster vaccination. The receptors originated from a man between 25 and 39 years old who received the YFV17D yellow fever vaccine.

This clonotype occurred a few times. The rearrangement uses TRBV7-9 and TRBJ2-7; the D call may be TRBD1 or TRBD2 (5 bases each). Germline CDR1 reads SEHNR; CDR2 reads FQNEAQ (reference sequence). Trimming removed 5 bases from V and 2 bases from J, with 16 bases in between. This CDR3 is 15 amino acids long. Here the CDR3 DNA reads TGTGCCAGCAGCCCCCGGGACGGTGGACCCTACGAGCAGTACTTC. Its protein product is CASSPRDGGPYEQYF.

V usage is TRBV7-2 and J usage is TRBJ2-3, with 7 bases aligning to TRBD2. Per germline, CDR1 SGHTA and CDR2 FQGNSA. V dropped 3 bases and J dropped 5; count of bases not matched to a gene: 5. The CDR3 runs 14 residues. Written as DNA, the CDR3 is TGTGCCAGCAGCTTTGGGGGGGTGGAAGATACGCAGTATTTT. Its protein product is CASSFGGVEDTQYF.

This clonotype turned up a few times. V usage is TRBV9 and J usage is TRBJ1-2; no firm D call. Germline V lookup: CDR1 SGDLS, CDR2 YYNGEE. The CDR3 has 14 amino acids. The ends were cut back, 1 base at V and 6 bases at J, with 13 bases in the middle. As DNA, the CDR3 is TGTGCCAGCAGCGTAAAGTCAAACTATGATGGCTACACCTTC. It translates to CASSVKSNYDGYTF.

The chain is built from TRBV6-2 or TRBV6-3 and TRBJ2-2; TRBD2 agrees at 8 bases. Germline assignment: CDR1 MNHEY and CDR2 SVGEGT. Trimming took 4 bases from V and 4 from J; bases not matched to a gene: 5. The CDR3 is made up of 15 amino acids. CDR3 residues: CASSFSSGITGELFF. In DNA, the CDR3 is TGTGCCAGCAGTTTTAGTAGCGGGATCACCGGGGAGCTGTTTTTT.

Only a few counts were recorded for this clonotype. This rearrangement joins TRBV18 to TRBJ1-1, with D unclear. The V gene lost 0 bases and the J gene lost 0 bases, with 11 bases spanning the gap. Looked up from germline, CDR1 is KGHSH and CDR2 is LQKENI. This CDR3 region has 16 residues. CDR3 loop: CASSPPRVPLNTEAFF. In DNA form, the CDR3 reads TGTGCCAGCTCACCACCCCGGGTCCCATTGAACACTGAAGCTTTCTTT.

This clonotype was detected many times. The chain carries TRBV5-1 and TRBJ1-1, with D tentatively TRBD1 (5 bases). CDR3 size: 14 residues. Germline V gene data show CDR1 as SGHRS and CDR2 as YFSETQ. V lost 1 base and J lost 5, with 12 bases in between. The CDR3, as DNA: TGCGCCAGCAGCTTGATTCGCAGGGATACTGAAGCTTTCTTT. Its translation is CASSLIRRDTEAFF.

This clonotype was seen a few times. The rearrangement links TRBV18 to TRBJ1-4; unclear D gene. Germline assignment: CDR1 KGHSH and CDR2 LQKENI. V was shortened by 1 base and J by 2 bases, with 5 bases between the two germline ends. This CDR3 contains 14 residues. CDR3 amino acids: CASSPQGTNEKLFF. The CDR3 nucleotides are TGTGCCAGCTCACCACAGGGCACTAATGAAAAACTGTTTTTT.

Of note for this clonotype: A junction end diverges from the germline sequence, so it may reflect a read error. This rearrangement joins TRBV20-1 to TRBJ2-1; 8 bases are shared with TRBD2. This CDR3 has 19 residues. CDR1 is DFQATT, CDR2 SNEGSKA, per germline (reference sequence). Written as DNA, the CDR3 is TGCTGTGCTAGTGGCACCGGGACTAGGGATCGGGGCTCCTACAATGAGCAGTTCTTC. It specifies CCASGTGTRDRGSYNEQFF.

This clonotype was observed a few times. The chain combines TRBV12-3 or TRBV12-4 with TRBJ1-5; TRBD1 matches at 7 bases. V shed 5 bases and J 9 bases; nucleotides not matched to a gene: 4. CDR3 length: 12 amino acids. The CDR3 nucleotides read TGTGCCAGCAGTGCAACAGGGGCGCCCCAGCATTTT. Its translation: CASSATGAPQHF.

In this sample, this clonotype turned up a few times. CDR3 DNA sequence: TGCAGTGCTAGAGATCTGCCCTCATACGAGCAGTACTTC. It is translated as CSARDLPSYEQYF. The chain couples TRBV20-1 to TRBJ2-7; D is uncertain. The V end lost 0 bases, the J end lost 4 bases, and 10 bases lay between the germline ends. The germline CDR1 and CDR2 sequences are DFQATT and SNEGSKA (reference sequence). The CDR3 contains 13 residues.

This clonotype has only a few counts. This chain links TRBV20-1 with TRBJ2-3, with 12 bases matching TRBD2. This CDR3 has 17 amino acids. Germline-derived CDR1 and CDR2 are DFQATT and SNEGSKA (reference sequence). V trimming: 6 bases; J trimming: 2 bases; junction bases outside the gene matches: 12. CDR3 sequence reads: CSASTATSGRPTDTQYF. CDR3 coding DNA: TGCAGTGCCAGCACCGCGACTAGCGGGAGACCCACAGATACGCAGTATTTT.

CDR3 amino acids: CASSVTGRATEQYF. The DNA of the CDR3 is TGCGCCAGCAGCGTGACGGGGAGGGCCACCGAGCAGTACTTC. The genes are TRBV5-1 and TRBJ2-7, with 7 bases aligning to TRBD2. This CDR3 is built from 14 residues. V shed 4 bases and J 6 bases; nucleotides not matched to a gene: 10. Germline V gene lookup returns CDR1 SGHRS and CDR2 YFSETQ.

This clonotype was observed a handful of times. CDR3 region: CASSYLPKFHHLNTEAFF. The CDR3 coding sequence is TGTGCCAGCAGTTATTTGCCGAAATTTCACCATTTGAACACTGAAGCTTTCTTT. The chain uses TRBV6-5 and TRBJ1-1; D gene unclear. Germline assignment: CDR1 MNHEY and CDR2 SVGAGI. The CDR3 is 18 amino acids. V lost 3 bases to trimming and J lost 0 bases, with 20 bases between them.

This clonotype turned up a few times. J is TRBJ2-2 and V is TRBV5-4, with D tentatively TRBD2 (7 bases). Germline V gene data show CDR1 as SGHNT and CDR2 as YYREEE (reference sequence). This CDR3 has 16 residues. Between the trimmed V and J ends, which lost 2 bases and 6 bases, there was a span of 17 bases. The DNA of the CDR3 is TGTGCCAGCAGCTTAGCGGGACACTTCCGTCCCGGGGAGCTGTTTTTT. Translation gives CASSLAGHFRPGELFF.

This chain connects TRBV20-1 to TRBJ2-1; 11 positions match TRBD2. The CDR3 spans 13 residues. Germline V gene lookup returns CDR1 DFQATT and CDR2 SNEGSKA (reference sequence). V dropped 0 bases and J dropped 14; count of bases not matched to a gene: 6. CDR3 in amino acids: CSARDLSGRAEFF. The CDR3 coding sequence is TGCAGTGCTAGAGATCTTAGCGGGAGGGCCGAGTTCTTC.

The CDR3 spells CSARHGAANEKLFF. The CDR3 DNA sequence: TGCAGTGCTAGACATGGGGCGGCTAATGAAAAACTGTTTTTT. This chain uses TRBV20-1 with TRBJ1-4; maybe TRBD1 (5 bases). With 2 bases removed from V and 3 bases from J, the gap between germline ends came to 10 bases. Looked up from germline, CDR1 is DFQATT and CDR2 is SNEGSKA (reference sequence). The CDR3 sequence is 14 residues long.

CDR3: CSASNWAQKGSGNEQFF. The CDR3, as DNA: TGCAGTGCTAGTAATTGGGCCCAGAAGGGCTCGGGAAATGAGCAGTTCTTC. The V gene is TRBV20-1, the J gene TRBJ2-1, with a tentative D call TRBD2 (5 bases). The length of the CDR3 is 17 residues. The V gene's germline CDR1 is DFQATT and CDR2 SNEGSKA (reference sequence). Trimming pared 3 bases from V and 7 bases from J, leaving 25 bases between.

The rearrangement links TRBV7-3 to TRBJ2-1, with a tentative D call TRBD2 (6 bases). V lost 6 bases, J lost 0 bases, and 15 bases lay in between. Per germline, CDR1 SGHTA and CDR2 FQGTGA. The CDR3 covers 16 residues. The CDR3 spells CASSPLTSISYNEQFF. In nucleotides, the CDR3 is TGTGCCAGCAGTCCTCTTACTAGCATCTCCTACAATGAGCAGTTCTTC. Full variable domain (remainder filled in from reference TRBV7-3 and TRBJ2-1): GAGVSQTPSNKVTEKGKYVELRCDPISGHTALYWYRQSLGQGPEFLIYFQGTGAADDSGLPNDRFFAVRPEGSVSTLKIQRTERGDSAVYLCASSPLTSISYNEQFFGPGTRLTVL.

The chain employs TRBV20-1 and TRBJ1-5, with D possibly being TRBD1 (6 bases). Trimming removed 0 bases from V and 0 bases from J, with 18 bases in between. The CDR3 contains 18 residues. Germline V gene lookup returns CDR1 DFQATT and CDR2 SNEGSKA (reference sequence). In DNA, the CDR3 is TGCAGTGCTAGAGATGAATCAGGGGATTTCTATAGCAATCAGCCCCAGCATTTT. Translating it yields CSARDESGDFYSNQPQHF.

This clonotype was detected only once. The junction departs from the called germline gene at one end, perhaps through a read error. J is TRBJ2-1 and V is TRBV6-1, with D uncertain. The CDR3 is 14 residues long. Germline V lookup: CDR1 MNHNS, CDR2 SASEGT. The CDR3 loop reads CASSRAANYDEQFF. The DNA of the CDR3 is TGTGCCAGCAGTAGGGCCGCTAACTACGATGAGCAGTTCTTC.